This T cell receptor (beta chain) is from a study of human T cells and chemical hapten exposure. Study in general: DPC at 2% was the sensitizing agent, placed on roughly 2 cm by roughly 2 cm of upper inner arm skin.

The sample holds many counts of this clonotype. What it binds is not known. The study, taken as a whole, reports: Healthy people's immune response may differ from that of the donors, who had alopecia.

V was pared by 1 base and J by 2 bases, with 12 bases between. The CDR3 length is 15 residues. Germline CDR1 LGHNA, CDR2 YSLEER. Time point: patch test 1, 2 weeks after DPC sensitization. Treatment meaning: therapeutic diphenylcyclopropenone sensitization with weekly scalp DPC. At patch-test visits, sampling came before the patch test. Before extraction, the whole blood was not fractionated, and total RNA was taken from it. TCRdb reprocessed the RACE reads via MiXCR and lists one record per CDR3 protein. The repertoire holds about 60,000 distinct CDR3 sequences, over 7.5% seen once, with roughly 14% in the top ten.

The clonotype was recovered from a woman between 35 and 50 years old with alopecia areata. Some clones in this sample may be carry-over from other donors' samples. The chain combines TRBV4-3 with TRBJ2-7, with D perhaps TRBD2 (5 bases). The source material was whole blood, sampled in connection with sensitization to the hapten diphenylcyclopropenone (DPC). CDR3 residues: CASSQAEESPYEQYF. CDR3 in DNA: TGCGCCAGCAGCCAAGCGGAGGAATCTCCCTACGAGCAGTACTTC.